This TCR beta chain appears in the sequencing data of a study of blood T cell repertoires in COVID-19. Study-level background: Italy, Spain and the United States were the sources of the convalescent and acute COVID-19 samples.

Original handling: Quantification of nucleated cells was approximated via reference gene primer amplification. Generated by immunoSEQ multiplex PCR, the TCRdb table keeps only in-frame clones and is missing some. That table supplies the V and J calls and clone size; D and trimming were determined from the DNA. The profile shows 100,000 to 130,000 clones, about 80% of them singletons. V dropped 4 bases and J dropped 4; count of bases not matched to a gene: 3. Germline-derived CDR1 and CDR2 are LNHDA and SQIVND (reference sequence). CDR3 length: 14 residues. The chain combines TRBV19 with TRBJ2-7, with 11 positions matching TRBD2. The sequence was obtained from a man between 65 and 85 years old with acute or convalescent COVID-19. Sequenced material: peripheral blood. The CDR3 coding sequence is TGTGCCAGTAGTAATCTAGCGGGGGGATACGAGCAGTACTTC. It yields the protein CASSNLAGGYEQYF.